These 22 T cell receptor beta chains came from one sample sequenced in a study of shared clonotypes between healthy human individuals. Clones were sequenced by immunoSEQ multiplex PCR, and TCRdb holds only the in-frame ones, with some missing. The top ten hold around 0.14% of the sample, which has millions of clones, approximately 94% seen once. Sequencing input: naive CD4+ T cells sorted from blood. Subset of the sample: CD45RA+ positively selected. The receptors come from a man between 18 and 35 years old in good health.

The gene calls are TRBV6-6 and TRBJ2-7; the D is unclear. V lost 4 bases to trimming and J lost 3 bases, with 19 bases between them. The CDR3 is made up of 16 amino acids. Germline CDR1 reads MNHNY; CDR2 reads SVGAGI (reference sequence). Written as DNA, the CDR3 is TGTGCCAGCAGTTTTAGGACCCCGGAGTTCTACTACGAGCAGTACTTC. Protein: CASSFRTPEFYYEQYF.

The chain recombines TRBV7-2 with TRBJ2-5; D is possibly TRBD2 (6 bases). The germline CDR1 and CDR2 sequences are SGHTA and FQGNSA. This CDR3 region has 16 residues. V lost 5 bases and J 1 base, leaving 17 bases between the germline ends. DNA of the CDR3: TGTGCCAGCAGCCAAGTCGGTGGAGGGATCCAAGAGACCCAGTACTTC. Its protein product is CASSQVGGGIQETQYF.

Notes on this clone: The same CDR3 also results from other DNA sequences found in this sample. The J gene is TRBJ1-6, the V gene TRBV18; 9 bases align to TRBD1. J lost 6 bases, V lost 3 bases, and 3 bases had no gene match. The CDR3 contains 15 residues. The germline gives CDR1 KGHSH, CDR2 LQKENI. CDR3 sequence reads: CASSPPGQGNSPLHF. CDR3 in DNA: TGTGCCAGCTCACCGCCGGGACAGGGTAATTCACCCCTCCACTTT.

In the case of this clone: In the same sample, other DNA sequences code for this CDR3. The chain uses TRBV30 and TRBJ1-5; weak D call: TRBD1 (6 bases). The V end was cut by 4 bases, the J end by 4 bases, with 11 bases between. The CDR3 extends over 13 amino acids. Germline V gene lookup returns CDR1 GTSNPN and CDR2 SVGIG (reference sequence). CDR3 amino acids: CAWTDQGNQPQHF. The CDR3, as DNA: TGTGCCTGGACCGATCAGGGGAATCAGCCCCAGCATTTT.

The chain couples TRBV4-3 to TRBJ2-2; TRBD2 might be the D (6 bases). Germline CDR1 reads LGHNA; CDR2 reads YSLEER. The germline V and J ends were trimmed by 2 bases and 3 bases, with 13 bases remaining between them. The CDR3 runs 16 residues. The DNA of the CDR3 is TGCGCCAGCAGCCAACGCCGGGACTCTCACACCGGGGAGCTGTTTTTT. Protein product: CASSQRRDSHTGELFF.

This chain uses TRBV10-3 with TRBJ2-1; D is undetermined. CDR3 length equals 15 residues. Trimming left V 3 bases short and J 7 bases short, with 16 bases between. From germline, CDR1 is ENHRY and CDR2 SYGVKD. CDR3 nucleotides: TGTGCCATCAGTGAAGGGCAGGAAACCTTAAATGAGCAGTTCTTC. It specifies CAISEGQETLNEQFF.

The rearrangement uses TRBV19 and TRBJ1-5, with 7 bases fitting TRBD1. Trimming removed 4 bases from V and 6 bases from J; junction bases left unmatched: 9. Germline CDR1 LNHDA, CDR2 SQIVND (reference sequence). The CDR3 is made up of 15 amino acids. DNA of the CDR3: TGTGCCAGTAGTACGGGAACAGGGGAGGGTCAGCCCCAGCATTTT. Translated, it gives CASSTGTGEGQPQHF.

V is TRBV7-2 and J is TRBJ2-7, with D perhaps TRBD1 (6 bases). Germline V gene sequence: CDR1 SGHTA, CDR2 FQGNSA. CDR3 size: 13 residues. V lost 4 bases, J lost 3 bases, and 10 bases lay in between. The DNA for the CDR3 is TGTGCCAGCAGCTATTGGACAGACTACGAGCAGTACTTC. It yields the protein CASSYWTDYEQYF.

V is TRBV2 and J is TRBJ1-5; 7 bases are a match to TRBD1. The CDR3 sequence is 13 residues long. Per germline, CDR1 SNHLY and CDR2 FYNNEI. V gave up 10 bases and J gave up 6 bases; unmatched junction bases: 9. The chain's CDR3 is CATSQGIGQPQHF. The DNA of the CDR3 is TGTGCCACCTCACAGGGGATCGGTCAGCCCCAGCATTTT.

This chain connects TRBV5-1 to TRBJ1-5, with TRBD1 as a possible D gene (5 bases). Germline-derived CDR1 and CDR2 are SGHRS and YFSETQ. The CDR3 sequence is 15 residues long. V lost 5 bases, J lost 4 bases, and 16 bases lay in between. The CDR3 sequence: CASRRDAFENQPQHF. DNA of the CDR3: TGCGCCAGCAGACGGGACGCCTTCGAGAATCAGCCCCAGCATTTT.

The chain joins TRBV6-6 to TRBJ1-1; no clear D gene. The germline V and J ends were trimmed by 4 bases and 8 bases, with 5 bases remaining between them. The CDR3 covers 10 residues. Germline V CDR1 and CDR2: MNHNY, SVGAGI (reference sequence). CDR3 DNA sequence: TGTGCCAGCAGTTTCGGGGAAGCTTTCTTT. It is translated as CASSFGEAFF.

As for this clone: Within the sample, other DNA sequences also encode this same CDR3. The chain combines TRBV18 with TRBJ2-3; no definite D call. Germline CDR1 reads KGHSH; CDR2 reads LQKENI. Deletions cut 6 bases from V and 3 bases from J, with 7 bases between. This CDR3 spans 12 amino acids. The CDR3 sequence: CASSPGTDTQYF. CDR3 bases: TGTGCCAGCTCCCCCGGGACAGATACGCAGTATTTT.

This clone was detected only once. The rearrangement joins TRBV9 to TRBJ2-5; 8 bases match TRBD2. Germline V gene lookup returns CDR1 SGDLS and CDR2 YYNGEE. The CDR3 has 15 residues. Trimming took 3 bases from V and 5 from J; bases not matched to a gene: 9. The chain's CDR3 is CASSGSGVRLETQYF. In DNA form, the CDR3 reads TGTGCCAGCAGCGGTAGCGGGGTTCGGTTGGAGACCCAGTACTTC. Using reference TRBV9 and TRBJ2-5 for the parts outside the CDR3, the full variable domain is DSGVTQTPKHLITATGQRVTLRCSPRSGDLSVYWYQQSLDQGLQFLIQYYNGEERAKGNILERFSAQQFPDLHSELNLSSLELGDSALYFCASSGSGVRLETQYFGPGTRLLVL.

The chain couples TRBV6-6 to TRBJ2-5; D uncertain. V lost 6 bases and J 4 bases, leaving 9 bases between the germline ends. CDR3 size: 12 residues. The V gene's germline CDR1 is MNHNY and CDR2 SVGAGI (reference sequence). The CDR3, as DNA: TGTGCCAGCAGCTCACTTGCAGAGACCCAGTACTTC. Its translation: CASSSLAETQYF.

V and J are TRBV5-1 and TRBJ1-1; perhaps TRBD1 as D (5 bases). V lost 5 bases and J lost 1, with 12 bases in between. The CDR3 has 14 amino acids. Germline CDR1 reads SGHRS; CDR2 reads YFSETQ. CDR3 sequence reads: CASRSGLQNTEAFF. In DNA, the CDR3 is TGCGCCAGCAGGTCGGGACTGCAGAACACTGAAGCTTTCTTT.

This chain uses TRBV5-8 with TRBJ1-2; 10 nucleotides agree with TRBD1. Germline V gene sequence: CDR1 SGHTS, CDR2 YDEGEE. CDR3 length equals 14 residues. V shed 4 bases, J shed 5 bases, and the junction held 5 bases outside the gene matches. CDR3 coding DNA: TGTGCCAGCAGCCGTGACAGGGGGCTATATGGCTACACCTTC. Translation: CASSRDRGLYGYTF.

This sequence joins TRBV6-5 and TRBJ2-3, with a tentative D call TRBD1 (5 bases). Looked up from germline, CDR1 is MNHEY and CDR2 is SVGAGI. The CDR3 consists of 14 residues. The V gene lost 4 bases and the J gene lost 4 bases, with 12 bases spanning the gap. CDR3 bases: TGTGCCAGCAGTTCATACCTAGGGGCAGATACGCAGTATTTT. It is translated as CASSSYLGADTQYF.

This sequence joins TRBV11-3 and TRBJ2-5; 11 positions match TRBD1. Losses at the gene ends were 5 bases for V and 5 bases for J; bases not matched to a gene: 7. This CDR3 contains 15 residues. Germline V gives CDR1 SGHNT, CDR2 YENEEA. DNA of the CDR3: TGTGCCAGCAGCCCGGGACAGGGGGTTGAGGAGACCCAGTACTTC. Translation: CASSPGQGVEETQYF.

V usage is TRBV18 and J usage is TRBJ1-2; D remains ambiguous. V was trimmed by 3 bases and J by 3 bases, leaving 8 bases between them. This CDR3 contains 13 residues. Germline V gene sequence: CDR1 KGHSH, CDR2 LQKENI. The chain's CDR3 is CASSPRVDYGYTF. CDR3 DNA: TGTGCCAGCTCACCCCGCGTGGACTATGGCTACACCTTC.

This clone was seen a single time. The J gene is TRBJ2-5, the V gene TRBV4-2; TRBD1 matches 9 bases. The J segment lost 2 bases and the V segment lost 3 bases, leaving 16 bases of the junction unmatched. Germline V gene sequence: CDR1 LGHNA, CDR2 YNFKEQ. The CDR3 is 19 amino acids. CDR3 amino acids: CASSHPRGTGTGRQETQYF. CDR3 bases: TGTGCCAGCAGCCATCCAAGGGGAACCGGGACAGGGCGACAAGAGACCCAGTACTTC.

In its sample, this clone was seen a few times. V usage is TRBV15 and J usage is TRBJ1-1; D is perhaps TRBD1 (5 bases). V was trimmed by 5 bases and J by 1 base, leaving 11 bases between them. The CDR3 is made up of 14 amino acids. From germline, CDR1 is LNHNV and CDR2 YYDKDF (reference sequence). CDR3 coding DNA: TGTGCCACCAGCCGATCAGGGTCGAACACTGAAGCTTTCTTT. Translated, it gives CATSRSGSNTEAFF.

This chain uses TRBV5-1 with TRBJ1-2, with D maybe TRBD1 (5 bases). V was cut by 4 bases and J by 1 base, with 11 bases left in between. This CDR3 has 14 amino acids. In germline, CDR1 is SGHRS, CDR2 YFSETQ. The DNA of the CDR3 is TGCGCCAGCAGCGCGACAGATCTTAACTATGGCTACACCTTC. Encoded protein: CASSATDLNYGYTF.